Listed below are T cell receptor beta chains from one sample, sequenced in a study of blood T cell repertoires in COVID-19. Measured with immunoSEQ multiplex PCR; TCRdb has only the in-frame clones, and not every one. The repertoire holds roughly 120,000 clones, with approximately 83% as singletons. Sequenced sample: peripheral blood. The receptors derive from a woman in her 70s with acute or convalescent COVID-19. Each CDR3 is given with its conserved first and last residue. The D gene is left open where the match is weak. Not all rows give a size; the values are once, few, many and, for expanded clones, a class.

abundance	v_gene	len	d_gene	j_gene	CDR3nt	CDR3aa
NA	TRBV7-6	14	TRBD2	TRBJ2-1	TGTGCCAGCAGCTTAACCGGGACTAGCGGGAAGCAGTTCTTC	CASSLTGTSGKQFF
NA	TRBV5-1	17	TRBD2	TRBJ2-5	TGCGCCAGCAGTGACGGACTAGCGGGGGCTCTGGGAGAGACCCAGTACTTC	CASSDGLAGALGETQYF
NA	TRBV20-1	11	NA	TRBJ1-2	TGCAGTGCCAGGGTACCGGAAGGCTACACCTTC	CSARVPEGYTF
NA	TRBV5-5	17	TRBD1	TRBJ1-1	TGTGCCAGCAGCTTGGGGCAAAGGGGACAGAGGAACACTGAAGCTTTCTTT	CASSLGQRGQRNTEAFF
few	TRBV5-5	14	NA	TRBJ1-2	TGTGCCAGCAGCGCGTCGGGGGGCGAGGCTAGCTACACCTTC	CASSASGGEASYTF
NA	TRBV29-1	14	NA	TRBJ2-7	TGCAGCGTTGAAGGAGGTGAGGGAACCTACGAGCAGTACTTC	CSVEGGEGTYEQYF
NA	TRBV5-1	14	TRBD1	TRBJ1-2	TGCGCCAGCAGCCCCCAGGGGGATGGCTATGGCTACACCTTC	CASSPQGDGYGYTF
NA	TRBV9	14	NA	TRBJ2-1	TGTGCCAGCAGCCCCGGAGGACTTTACAATGAGCAGTTCTTC	CASSPGGLYNEQFF
NA	TRBV19	13	TRBD1	TRBJ1-1	TGTGCCTCGACAAAACAGGGGGCCACTGAAGCTTTCTTT	CASTKQGATEAFF
once	TRBV6-5	14	TRBD1	TRBJ1-6	TGTGCCAGCACTAGGGACAGGGAAAACTCACCCCTCCACTTT	CASTRDRENSPLHF
NA	TRBV3-1/TRBV3-2	15	TRBD1	TRBJ1-2	TGTGCCAGCAGCCCCTGGGACAGGGAGGACTATGGCTACACCTTC	CASSPWDREDYGYTF
NA	TRBV19	15	NA	TRBJ1-1	TGTGCCAGTAGTAACCCGGCCAGGGGAGACACTGAAGCTTTCTTT	CASSNPARGDTEAFF
NA	TRBV5-1	15	NA	TRBJ1-2	TGCGCCAGCAGCGAGGACAGTATTAACTTCTATGGCTACACCTTC	CASSEDSINFYGYTF
NA	TRBV6-5	12	NA	TRBJ2-3	TGTGCCAGCAAACAGGGGAGGGATACGCAGTATTTT	CASKQGRDTQYF
NA	TRBV5-4	15	TRBD2	TRBJ2-7	TGTGCCAGCAGCACCCGGACTAGCGGGAGCTACGAGCAGTACTTC	CASSTRTSGSYEQYF
NA	TRBV19	15	TRBD1	TRBJ2-7	TGTGCCAGTAGTGTCTCGACAGGGGCGTCCTACGAGCAGTACTTC	CASSVSTGASYEQYF
NA	TRBV5-1	15	NA	TRBJ2-7	TGCGCCAGCAGCCACCTGAGTGGCGGGTCCTACGAGCAGTACTTC	CASSHLSGGSYEQYF
few	TRBV30	15	TRBD1	TRBJ2-5	TGTGCCTGGAGTTGGAAGGGGGCCTACCAAGAGACCCAGTACTTC	CAWSWKGAYQETQYF
few	TRBV18	15	NA	TRBJ2-5	TGTGCCAGCTCACTTCAACAGGGTTGGTCAGAGACCCAGTACTTC	CASSLQQGWSETQYF
NA	TRBV5-1	14	NA	TRBJ2-7	TGCGCCAGCAGCAAGGAGGGGTCCTCCTACGAGCAGTACTTC	CASSKEGSSYEQYF
NA	TRBV9	13	NA	TRBJ2-1	TGTGCCAGCAGCGTAGCGGGACTGGGGGAGCAGTTCTTC	CASSVAGLGEQFF
NA	TRBV30	13	NA	TRBJ1-3	TGTGCCTGGAGTGTGTTAGCGGGAAACACCATATATTTT	CAWSVLAGNTIYF
NA	TRBV1	18	NA	TRBJ2-2	TGCACCAGCAGCCAACCATCCAGCGGGGGGGCCCGGACCGGGGAGCTGTTTTTT	CTSSQPSSGGARTGELFF
NA	TRBV11-3	14	TRBD2	TRBJ2-1	TGTGCCAGCAGCCGGGGGGGGTTTGACAATGAGCAGTTCTTC	CASSRGGFDNEQFF
once	TRBV18	16	TRBD1	TRBJ2-5	TGTGCCAGCTCACCCTATGGGACAGGGGTCGTACAGACCCAGTACTTC	CASSPYGTGVVQTQYF
NA	TRBV2	12	NA	TRBJ2-5	TGTGCCAGCACCCACCAGGAGGGGACCCAGTACTTC	CASTHQEGTQYF
NA	TRBV7-9	13	NA	TRBJ1-2	TGTGCCAGCAGCCCCGTGCAGGGTATCGGCTACACCTTC	CASSPVQGIGYTF
NA	TRBV5-6	15	TRBD2	TRBJ2-5	TGTGCCAGTTTCCAGCGGGGGGTTCTCCAAGAGACCCAGTACTTC	CASFQRGVLQETQYF